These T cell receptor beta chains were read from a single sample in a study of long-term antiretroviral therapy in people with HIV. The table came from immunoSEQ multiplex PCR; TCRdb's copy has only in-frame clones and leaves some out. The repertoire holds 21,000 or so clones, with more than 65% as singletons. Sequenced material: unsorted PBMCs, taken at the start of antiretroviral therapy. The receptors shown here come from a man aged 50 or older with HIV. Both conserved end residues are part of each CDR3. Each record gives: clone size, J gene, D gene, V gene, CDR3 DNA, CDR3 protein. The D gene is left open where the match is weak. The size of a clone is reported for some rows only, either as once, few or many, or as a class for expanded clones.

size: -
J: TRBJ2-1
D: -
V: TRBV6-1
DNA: TGTGCCACCAGGGGGGCCGGCTATGAGCAGTTCTTC
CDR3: CATRGAGYEQFF

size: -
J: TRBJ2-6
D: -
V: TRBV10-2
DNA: TGCGCCAGCGGGGGGTCTGGGGCCAACGTCCTGACTTTC
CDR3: CASGGSGANVLTF

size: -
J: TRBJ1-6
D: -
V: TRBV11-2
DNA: TGTGCCAGCAGCTTGTGGACCACCGTCTATAATTCACCCCTCCACTTT
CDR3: CASSLWTTVYNSPLHF

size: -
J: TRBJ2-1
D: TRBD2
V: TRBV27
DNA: TGTGCCAGCAGGGAGTGGAGCGGGGGGTACACCTACAATGAGCAGTTCTTC
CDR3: CASREWSGGYTYNEQFF

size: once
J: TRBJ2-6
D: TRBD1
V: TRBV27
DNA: TGTGCCAGCAGTCCCCCCGGGACAGGGCGGACAGGGGCCAACGTCCTGACTTTC
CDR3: CASSPPGTGRTGANVLTF

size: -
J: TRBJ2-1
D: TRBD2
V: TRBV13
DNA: TGTGCCAGCAGCGCCGAACTGACTAGCGGGGTTTATAATGAGCAGTTCTTC
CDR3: CASSAELTSGVYNEQFF

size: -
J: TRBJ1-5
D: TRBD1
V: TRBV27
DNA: TGTGCCAGCAGTTTGACAGGGCTTAATCAGCCCCAGCATTTT
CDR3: CASSLTGLNQPQHF

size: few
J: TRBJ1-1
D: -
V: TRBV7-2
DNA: TGTGCCAGCAGCTTAGGACGGAACACTGAAGCTTTCTTT
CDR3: CASSLGRNTEAFF

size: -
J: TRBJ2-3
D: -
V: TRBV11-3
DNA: TGTGCCAGCAGCCCACGGACAGGAGCTCGACTAGGAGCAAAAGATACGCAGTATTTT
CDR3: CASSPRTGARLGAKDTQYF

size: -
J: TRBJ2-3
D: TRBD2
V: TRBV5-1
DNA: TGCGCCAGCAGCTCGACTAGCGGCACAGATACGCAGTATTTT
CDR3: CASSSTSGTDTQYF

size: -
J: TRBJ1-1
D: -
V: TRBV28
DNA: TGTGCCAGCAGTTTAATGGGCAGGGGCACTGAAGCTTTCTTT
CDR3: CASSLMGRGTEAFF

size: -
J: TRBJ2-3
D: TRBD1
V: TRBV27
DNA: TGTGCCAGCAGTCCCCACCCCCGCGGACAGGGTCGTACAGATACGCAGTATTTT
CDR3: CASSPHPRGQGRTDTQYF

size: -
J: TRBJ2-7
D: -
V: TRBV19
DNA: TGTGCCAGTAGTATAGCTAGGGTTGGCTACGAGCAGTACTTC
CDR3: CASSIARVGYEQYF

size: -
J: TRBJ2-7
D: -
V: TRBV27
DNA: TGTGCCAGCAACTTAGAGGGCTACGAGCAGTACTTC
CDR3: CASNLEGYEQYF

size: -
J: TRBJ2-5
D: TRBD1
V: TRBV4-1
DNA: TGCGCCAGCAGGCGAGGACAGGGCAAACCAGAGACCCAGTACTTC
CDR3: CASRRGQGKPETQYF

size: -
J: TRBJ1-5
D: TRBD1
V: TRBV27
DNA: TGTGCCAGCAGTGCCACCGGGACAGGGGTACCTCAGCCCCAGCATTTT
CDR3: CASSATGTGVPQPQHF

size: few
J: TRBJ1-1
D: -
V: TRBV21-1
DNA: TGTGCCAGCAGCAATCGTGTACACACTGAAGCTTTCTTT
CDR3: CASSNRVHTEAFF

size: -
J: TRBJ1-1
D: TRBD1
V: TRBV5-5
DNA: TGTGCCAGCAGCTTGGAGACAGGGGGCAACACTGAAGCTTTCTTT
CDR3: CASSLETGGNTEAFF

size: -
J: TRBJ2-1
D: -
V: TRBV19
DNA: TGTGCCAGTAGTATTCAAGGGTCCTACAATGAGCAGTTCTTC
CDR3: CASSIQGSYNEQFF

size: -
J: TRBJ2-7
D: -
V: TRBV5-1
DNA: TGCGCCAGCAGCTTGTATAGGGGATACGAGCAGTACTTC
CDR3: CASSLYRGYEQYF

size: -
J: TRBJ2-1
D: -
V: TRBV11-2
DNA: TGTGCCAGCAGTTCAGACTTAATTCACAATGAGCAGTTCTTC
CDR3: CASSSDLIHNEQFF

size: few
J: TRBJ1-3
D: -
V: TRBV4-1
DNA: TGCGCCAGCAGCCAAGTGGGAGGGAGCTCTGGAAACACCATATATTTT
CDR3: CASSQVGGSSGNTIYF

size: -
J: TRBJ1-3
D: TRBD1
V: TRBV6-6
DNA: TGTGCCAGCAGATTGACAGGGGGCGCAGGTGGAAACACCATATATTTT
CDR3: CASRLTGGAGGNTIYF

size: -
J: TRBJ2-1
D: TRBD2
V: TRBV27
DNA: TGTGCCAGCAGTTTAAAACTAGCGGGGGGGCATGAGCAGTTCTTC
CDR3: CASSLKLAGGHEQFF

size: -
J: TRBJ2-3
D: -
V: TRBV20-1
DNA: TGCAGTGCTAGTGGCACAGATACGCAGTATTTT
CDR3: CSASGTDTQYF

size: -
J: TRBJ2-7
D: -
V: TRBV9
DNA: TGTGCCAGCTCACTTGGGCAGGACTACGAGCAGTACTTC
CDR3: CASSLGQDYEQYF